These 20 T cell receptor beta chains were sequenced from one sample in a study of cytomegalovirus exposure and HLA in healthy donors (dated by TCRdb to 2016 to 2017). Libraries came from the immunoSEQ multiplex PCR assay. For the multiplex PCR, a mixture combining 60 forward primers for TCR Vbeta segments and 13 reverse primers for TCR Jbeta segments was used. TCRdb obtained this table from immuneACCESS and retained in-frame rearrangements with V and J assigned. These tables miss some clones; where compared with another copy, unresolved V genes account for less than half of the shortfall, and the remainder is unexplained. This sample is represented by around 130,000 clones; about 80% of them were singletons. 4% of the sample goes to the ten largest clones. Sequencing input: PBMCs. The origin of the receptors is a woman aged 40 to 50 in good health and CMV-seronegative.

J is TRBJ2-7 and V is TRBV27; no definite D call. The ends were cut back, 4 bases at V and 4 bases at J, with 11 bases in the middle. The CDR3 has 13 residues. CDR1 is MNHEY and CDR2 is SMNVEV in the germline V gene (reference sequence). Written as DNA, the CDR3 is TGTGCCAGCAGTTGGTCGACTGCGTACGAGCAGTACTTC. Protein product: CASSWSTAYEQYF.

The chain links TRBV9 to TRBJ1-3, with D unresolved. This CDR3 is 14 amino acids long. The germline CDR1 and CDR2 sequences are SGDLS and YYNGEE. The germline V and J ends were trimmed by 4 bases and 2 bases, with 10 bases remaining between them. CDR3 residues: CASSPRGAGNTIYF. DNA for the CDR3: TGTGCCAGCAGCCCGCGCGGTGCTGGAAACACCATATATTTT.

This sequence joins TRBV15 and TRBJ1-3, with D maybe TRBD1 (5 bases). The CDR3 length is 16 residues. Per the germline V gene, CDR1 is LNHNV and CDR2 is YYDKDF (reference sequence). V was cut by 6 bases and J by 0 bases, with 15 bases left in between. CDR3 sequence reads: CATRDPEGPSGNTIYF. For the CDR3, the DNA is TGTGCCACCAGAGACCCGGAGGGGCCCTCTGGAAACACCATATATTTT.

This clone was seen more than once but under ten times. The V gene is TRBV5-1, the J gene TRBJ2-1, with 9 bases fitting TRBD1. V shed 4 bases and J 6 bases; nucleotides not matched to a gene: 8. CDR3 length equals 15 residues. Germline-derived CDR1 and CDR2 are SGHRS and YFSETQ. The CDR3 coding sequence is TGCGCCAGCAGCCCGGGACAGGGTAAATCCAATGAGCAGTTCTTC. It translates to CASSPGQGKSNEQFF.

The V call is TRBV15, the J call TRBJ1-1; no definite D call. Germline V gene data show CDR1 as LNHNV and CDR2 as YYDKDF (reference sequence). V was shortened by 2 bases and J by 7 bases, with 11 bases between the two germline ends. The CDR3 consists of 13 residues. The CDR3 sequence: CATSRTVLSEAFF. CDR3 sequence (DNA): TGTGCCACCAGCAGAACAGTCTTGAGTGAAGCTTTCTTT.

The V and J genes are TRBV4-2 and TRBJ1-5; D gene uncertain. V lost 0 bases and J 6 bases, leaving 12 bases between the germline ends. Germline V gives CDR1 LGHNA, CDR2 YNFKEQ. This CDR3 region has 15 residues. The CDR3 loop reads CASSQDEPGGQPQHF. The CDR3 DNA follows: TGTGCCAGCAGCCAAGATGAGCCGGGAGGTCAGCCCCAGCATTTT.

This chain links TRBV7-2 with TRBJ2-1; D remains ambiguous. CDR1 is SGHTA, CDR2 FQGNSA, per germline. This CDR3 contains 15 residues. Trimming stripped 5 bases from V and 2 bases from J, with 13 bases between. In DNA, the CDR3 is TGTGCCAGCAGCATACGACTGGAGCCCTACAATGAGCAGTTCTTC. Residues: CASSIRLEPYNEQFF.

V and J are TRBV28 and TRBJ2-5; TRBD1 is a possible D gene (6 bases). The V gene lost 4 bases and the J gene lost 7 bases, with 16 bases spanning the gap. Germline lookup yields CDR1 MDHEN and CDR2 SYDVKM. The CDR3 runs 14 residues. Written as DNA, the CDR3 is TGTGCCAGCAGTTCAAACACAGGGTCCCGGACCCAGTACTTC. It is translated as CASSSNTGSRTQYF.

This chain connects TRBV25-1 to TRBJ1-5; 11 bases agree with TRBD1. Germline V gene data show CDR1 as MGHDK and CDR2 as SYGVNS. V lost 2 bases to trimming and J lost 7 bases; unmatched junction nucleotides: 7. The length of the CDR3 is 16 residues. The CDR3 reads CASSEPQDRGRQPQHF. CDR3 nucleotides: TGTGCCAGCAGTGAACCCCAGGACAGGGGGCGGCAGCCCCAGCATTTT.

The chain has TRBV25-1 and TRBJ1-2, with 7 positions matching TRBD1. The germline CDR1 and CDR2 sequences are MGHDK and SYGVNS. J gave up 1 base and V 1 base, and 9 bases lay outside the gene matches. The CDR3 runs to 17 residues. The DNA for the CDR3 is TGTGCCAGCAGTGAATTGAGGACAGGCCCCTATAACTATGGCTACACCTTC. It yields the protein CASSELRTGPYNYGYTF.

CDR3 coding DNA: TGTGCCACCCAAGTAGTCACTGAAGCTTTCTTT. It translates to CATQVVTEAFF. V gene TRBV9 combines with J gene TRBJ1-1; D is unclear. Per the germline V gene, CDR1 is SGDLS and CDR2 is YYNGEE. The CDR3 covers 11 residues. V dropped 9 bases and J dropped 4 bases, with 10 bases sitting between them.

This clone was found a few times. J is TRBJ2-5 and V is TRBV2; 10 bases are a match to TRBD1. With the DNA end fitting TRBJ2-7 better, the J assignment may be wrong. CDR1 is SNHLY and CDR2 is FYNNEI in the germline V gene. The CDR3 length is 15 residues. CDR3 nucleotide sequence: TGTGCCAGCAGTGGACCGACAGGGGGCGCCTACGAGCAGTACTTC. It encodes CASSGPTGGAYEQYF.

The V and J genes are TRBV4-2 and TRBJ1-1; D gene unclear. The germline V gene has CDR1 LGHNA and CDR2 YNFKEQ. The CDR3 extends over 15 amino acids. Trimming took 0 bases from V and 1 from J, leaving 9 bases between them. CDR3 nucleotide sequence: TGTGCCAGCAGCCAAGATTCCCAGAAGAACACTGAAGCTTTCTTT. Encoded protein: CASSQDSQKNTEAFF.

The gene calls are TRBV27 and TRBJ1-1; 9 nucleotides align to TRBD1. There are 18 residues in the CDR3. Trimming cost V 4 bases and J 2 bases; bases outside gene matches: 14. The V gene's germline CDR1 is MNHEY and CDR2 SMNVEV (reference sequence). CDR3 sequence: CASSSYGGTGRDNTEAFF. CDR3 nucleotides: TGTGCCAGCAGTTCCTATGGGGGGACAGGGAGGGACAACACTGAAGCTTTCTTT.

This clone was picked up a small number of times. The CDR3 bases are TGTGCCAGTACCGCGGACAGGGGGGGCGAGCAGTACTTC. Translation gives CASTADRGGEQYF. The chain employs TRBV19 and TRBJ2-7, with TRBD1 identical over 10 bases. The V gene's germline CDR1 is LNHDA and CDR2 SQIVND (reference sequence). CDR3 length: 13 residues. With 7 bases clipped from V and 6 bases from J, the junction kept 6 bases outside the gene matches.

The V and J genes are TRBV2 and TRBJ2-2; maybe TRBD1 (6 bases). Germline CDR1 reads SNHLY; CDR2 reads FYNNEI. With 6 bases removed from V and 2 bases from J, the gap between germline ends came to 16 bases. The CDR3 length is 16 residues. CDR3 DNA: TGTGCCAGCAGGGGCAGCCGGGACACTAACACCGGGGAGCTGTTTTTT. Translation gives CASRGSRDTNTGELFF. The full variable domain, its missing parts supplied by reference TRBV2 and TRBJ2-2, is EPEVTQTPSHQVTQMGQEVILRCVPISNHLYFYWYRQILGQKVEFLVSFYNNEISEKSEIFDDQFSVERPDGSNFTLKIRSTKLEDSAMYFCASRGSRDTNTGELFFGEGSRLTVL.

The CDR3 DNA reads as TGTGCCAGCAGGGGGGAGGGCAGAACAGATACGCAGTATTTT. Translated: CASRGEGRTDTQYF. This chain links TRBV2 with TRBJ2-3; the match to TRBD2 covers 7 bases. From germline, CDR1 is SNHLY and CDR2 FYNNEI. V shed 6 bases and J 3 bases; nucleotides not matched to a gene: 6. The CDR3 has 14 amino acids.

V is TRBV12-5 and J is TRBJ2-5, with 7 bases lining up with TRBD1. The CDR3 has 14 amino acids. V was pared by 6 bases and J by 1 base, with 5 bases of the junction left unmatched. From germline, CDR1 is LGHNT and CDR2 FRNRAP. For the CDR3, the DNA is TGTGCTAGTGGCCTACAGGGGCCCCAAGAGACCCAGTACTTC. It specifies CASGLQGPQETQYF.

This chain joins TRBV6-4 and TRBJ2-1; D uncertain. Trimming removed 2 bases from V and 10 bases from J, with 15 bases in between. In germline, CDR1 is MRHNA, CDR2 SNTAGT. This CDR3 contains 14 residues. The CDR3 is CASSDLNSPKEQFF. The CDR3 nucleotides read TGTGCCAGCAGTGACCTGAACAGCCCCAAGGAGCAGTTCTTC.

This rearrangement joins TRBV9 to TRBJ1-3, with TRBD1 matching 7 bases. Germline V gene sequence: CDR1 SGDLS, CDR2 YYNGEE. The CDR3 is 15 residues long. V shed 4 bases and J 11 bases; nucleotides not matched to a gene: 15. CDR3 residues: CASSNPPGQPRSIYF. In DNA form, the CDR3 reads TGTGCCAGCAGCAATCCCCCGGGACAGCCGAGGTCCATATATTTT.